This T cell receptor (beta chain) was observed in a study of blood T cell repertoires in COVID-19. Study context: Samples taken during acute and convalescent COVID-19 were collected in the United States, Italy and Spain. The cDNA or gDNA used as material had been derived from T cells, B-cell-depleted T cells, or PBMCs.

Trimming removed 7 bases at V and 2 bases at J, with 14 bases between. CDR3 length equals 14 residues. The germline gives CDR1 KGHSH, CDR2 LQKENI. Authors' data handling: Reference gene primer amplification in the assay estimated nucleated cell counts. Only in-frame clones appear in the TCRdb table, and some are missing; sequencing was by immunoSEQ multiplex PCR. Clone size and the V and J calls come from that table; the DNA yielded D and trimming. The sample lists around 620,000 clones; more than 80% were seen once. J is TRBJ1-1 and V is TRBV18, with D unclear. This TCR derives from a woman aged 18-29 years with acute or convalescent COVID-19. The sample taken for sequencing was peripheral blood. The CDR3 DNA is TGTGCCAGCTTGGGGAGCAGGCTAAACACTGAAGCTTTCTTT. Its translation: CASLGSRLNTEAFF.